This record covers a single T cell receptor beta chain. Antigen: not known. The data were taken from a study of cytomegalovirus exposure and HLA in healthy donors. Overall study results and limits: In vitro, a few CMV-associated chains proved specific for CMV antigens.

The CDR3 covers 11 residues. The germline CDR1 and CDR2 sequences are DFQATT and SNEGSKA (reference sequence). V was pared by 3 bases and J by 6 bases, with 8 bases between. The PCR used 60 Vbeta and 13 Jbeta primers. Here immunoSEQ multiplex PCR was the method, and the copy in TCRdb shows in-frame clones only, minus some. The repertoire holds around 130,000 clones, with 78% as singletons. This sequence originates from a woman in her thirties or forties in good health and CMV-seronegative. Material: PBMCs. The V and J genes are TRBV20-1 and TRBJ1-1; D is uncertain. The CDR3 region has the DNA TGCAGTGCTAGGCGGAGCCCTGAAGCTTTCTTT. Protein product: CSARRSPEAFF.